The 11 T cell receptor beta chains reported below all come from one sample, sequenced in a study of T-cell memory formation after mild COVID-19. Each CDR3 protein gets one entry after TCRdb re-called the 5' RACE reads with MiXCR. The data show 150,000 to 200,000 distinct CDR3 sequences, about 28% seen once. The specimen was PBMCs or a T cell subset sorted from them (not recorded which). These receptors all stem from an adult woman who had mild COVID-19 (a few samples of this study predate the infection). Cell type and time point are not known.

The V call is TRBV29-1, the J call TRBJ2-3; D assignment may be TRBD1 or TRBD2 (6 bases each). V dropped 5 bases and J dropped 0 bases, with 9 bases sitting between them. This CDR3 region has 13 residues. Germline V CDR1 and CDR2: SQVTM, ANQGSEA. In DNA form, the CDR3 reads TGCAGCGTTCAGGGGACTAGCACAGATACGCAGTATTTT. It codes for CSVQGTSTDTQYF.

In regard to this clonotype: One junction end disagrees with the germline gene, perhaps due to a read error. The genes are TRBV18 and TRBJ1-3; D is unclear. The CDR3 has 15 residues. Germline values: CDR1 KGHSH, CDR2 LQKENI. The CDR3 nucleotides read TGTGCCAGCTCACCAATCCCATACTCTAGAAACACCATATATTTT. This codes for CASSPIPYSRNTIYF.

This clonotype appeared a few times. The V gene is TRBV6-5, the J gene TRBJ2-7; D gene ambiguous. Germline V gives CDR1 MNHEY, CDR2 SVGAGI. V shed 3 bases and J shed 7 bases, with 7 bases lying between them. This CDR3 comprises 11 residues. CDR3 sequence reads: CASSYLGEQYF. CDR3 nucleotides: TGTGCCAGCAGTTATCTGGGGGAGCAGTACTTC.

This clonotype has a handful of counts. The chain uses TRBV2 and TRBJ2-7; D is undetermined. There are 15 residues in the CDR3. Germline V gives CDR1 SNHLY, CDR2 FYNNEI. With 2 bases removed from V and 0 bases from J, the gap between germline ends came to 11 bases. CDR3 sequence reads: CASSETARSSYEQYF. The CDR3 DNA reads as TGTGCCAGCAGTGAAACAGCGCGAAGCTCCTACGAGCAGTACTTC.

V and J are TRBV12-3 or TRBV12-4 and TRBJ2-5; perhaps TRBD2 as D (6 bases). The CDR3 sequence is 15 residues long. V gave up 8 bases and J gave up 5 bases, with 21 bases separating them. The CDR3 reads CASQTWAGLGETQYF. The CDR3 DNA follows: TGTGCCAGCCAAACGTGGGCGGGGTTAGGGGAGACCCAGTACTTC.

This clonotype was picked up many times. The gene calls are TRBV15 and TRBJ2-3; no clear D. Germline lookup yields CDR1 LNHNV and CDR2 YYDKDF (reference sequence). The CDR3 totals 16 residues. V was clipped by 6 bases and J by 0 bases, with 16 bases between them. CDR3 sequence (DNA): TGTGCCACCAGTTCGGTTTCTAGGGCTAGCACAGATACGCAGTATTTT. The encoded protein is CATSSVSRASTDTQYF.

CDR3 DNA sequence: TGTGCCAGCAGCTCCCCCAGGGGACAGGGCCTGGTTAGGCAGTACTTC. It is translated as CASSSPRGQGLVRQYF. The chain combines TRBV7-9 with TRBJ2-5, with 9 bases matching TRBD1. CDR1 SEHNR and CDR2 FQNEAQ come from the germline V gene (reference sequence). This CDR3 is built from 16 residues. V gave up 4 bases and J gave up 11 bases; unmatched junction bases: 17.

This sequence joins TRBV4-2 and TRBJ2-5, with 7 bases identical to TRBD2. CDR3 length equals 16 residues. V lost 0 bases and J lost 5; bases outside the gene matches: 9. CDR1 LGHNA and CDR2 YNFKEQ come from the germline V gene. The CDR3 loop reads CASSQEGRVARETQYF. CDR3 nucleotides: TGTGCCAGCAGCCAAGAGGGGAGGGTCGCTCGGGAGACCCAGTACTTC.

This clonotype was observed a handful of times. This chain uses TRBV7-7 with TRBJ2-5, with D maybe TRBD1 (5 bases). The CDR3 is made up of 15 amino acids. From germline, CDR1 is SSHAT and CDR2 FNYEAQ (reference sequence). Trimming removed 3 bases from V and 3 bases from J, with 14 bases in between. CDR3 region: CASSLQGAPKETQYF. CDR3 coding DNA: TGTGCCAGCAGCTTGCAGGGTGCCCCAAAAGAGACCCAGTACTTC.

This chain connects TRBV9 to TRBJ2-7, with D perhaps matching TRBD1 or TRBD2 (5 bases each). The V end was cut by 0 bases, the J end by 0 bases, with 7 bases between. CDR1 and CDR2 from the germline V gene are SGDLS and YYNGEE. The CDR3 consists of 14 residues. CDR3 DNA sequence: TGTGCCAGCAGCGTAGGGGGGTCCTCCTACGAGCAGTACTTC. Protein sequence: CASSVGGSSYEQYF. The whole variable domain, remainder taken from reference TRBV9 and TRBJ2-7, is DSGVTQTPKHLITATGQRVTLRCSPRSGDLSVYWYQQSLDQGLQFLIQYYNGEERAKGNILERFSAQQFPDLHSELNLSSLELGDSALYFCASSVGGSSYEQYFGPGTRLTVT.

The chain combines TRBV29-1 with TRBJ2-1, with a weak D call TRBD1 (6 bases). The CDR3 length is 14 residues. V lost 4 bases to trimming and J lost 2 bases, with 12 bases between them. Germline loops: CDR1 SQVTM, CDR2 ANQGSEA. The CDR3: CSVGSDRPYNEQFF. CDR3 coding DNA: TGCAGCGTTGGAAGCGACAGGCCCTACAATGAGCAGTTCTTC.